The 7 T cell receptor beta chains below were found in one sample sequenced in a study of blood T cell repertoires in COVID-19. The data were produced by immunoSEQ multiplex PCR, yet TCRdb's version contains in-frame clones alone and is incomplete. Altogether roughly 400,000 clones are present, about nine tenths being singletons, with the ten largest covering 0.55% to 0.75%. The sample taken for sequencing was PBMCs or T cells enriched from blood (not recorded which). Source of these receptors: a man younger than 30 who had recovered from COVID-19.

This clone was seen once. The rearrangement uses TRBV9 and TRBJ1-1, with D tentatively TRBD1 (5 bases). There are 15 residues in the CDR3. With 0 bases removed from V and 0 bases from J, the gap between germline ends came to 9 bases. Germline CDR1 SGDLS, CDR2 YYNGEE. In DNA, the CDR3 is TGTGCCAGCAGCGTAGCAGGGTTCTTGAACACTGAAGCTTTCTTT. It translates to CASSVAGFLNTEAFF.

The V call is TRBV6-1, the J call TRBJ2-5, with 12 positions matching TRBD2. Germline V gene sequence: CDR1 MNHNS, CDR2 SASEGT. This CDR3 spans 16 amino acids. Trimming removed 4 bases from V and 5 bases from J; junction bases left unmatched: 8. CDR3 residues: CASSGPSGGAWETQYF. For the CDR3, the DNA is TGTGCCAGCAGTGGTCCTAGCGGGGGGGCCTGGGAGACCCAGTACTTC.

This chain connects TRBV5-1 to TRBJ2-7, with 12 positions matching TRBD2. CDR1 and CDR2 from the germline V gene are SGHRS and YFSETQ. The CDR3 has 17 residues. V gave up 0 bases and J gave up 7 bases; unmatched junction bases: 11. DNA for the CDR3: TGCGCCAGCAGCTTGGCACTAGCGGGAGGTCCGCCCACGGAGCAGTACTTC. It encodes CASSLALAGGPPTEQYF.

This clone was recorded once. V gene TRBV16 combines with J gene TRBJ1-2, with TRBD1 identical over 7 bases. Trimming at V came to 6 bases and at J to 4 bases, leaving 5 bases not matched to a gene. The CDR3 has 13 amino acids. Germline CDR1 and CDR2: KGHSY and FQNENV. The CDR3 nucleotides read TGTGCCAGCAGAACCCGGGACAGCTATGGCTACACCTTC. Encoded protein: CASRTRDSYGYTF.

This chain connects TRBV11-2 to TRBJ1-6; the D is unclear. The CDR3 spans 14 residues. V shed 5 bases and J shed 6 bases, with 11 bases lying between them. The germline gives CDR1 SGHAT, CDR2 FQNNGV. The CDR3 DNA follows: TGTGCCAGCAGCCCCGAGGTACTTAATTCACCCCTCCACTTT. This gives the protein CASSPEVLNSPLHF.

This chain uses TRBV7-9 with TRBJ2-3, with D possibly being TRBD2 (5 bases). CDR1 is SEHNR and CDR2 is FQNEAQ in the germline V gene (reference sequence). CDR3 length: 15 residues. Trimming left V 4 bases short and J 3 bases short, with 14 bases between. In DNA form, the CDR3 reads TGTGCCAGCAGCTCTCACGGGGATTTGACAGATACGCAGTATTTT. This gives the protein CASSSHGDLTDTQYF.

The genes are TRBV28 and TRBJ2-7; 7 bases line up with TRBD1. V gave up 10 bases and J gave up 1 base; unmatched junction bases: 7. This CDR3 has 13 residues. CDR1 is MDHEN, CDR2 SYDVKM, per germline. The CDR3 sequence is CAIGQALSYEQYF. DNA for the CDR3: TGTGCCATCGGACAGGCTTTATCCTACGAGCAGTACTTC.